This T cell receptor beta chain emerged from a study of HIV-infected patients and healthy controls. Study-wide results and caveats: During therapy, HIV-associated CDR3s fell significantly in frequency, while CMV-associated CDR3s did not change significantly. MAIT alpha-chain CDR3s were frequent in healthy controls, depleted in HIV+.

Follow-up blood was drawn about 14 weeks, roughly three months, after antiretroviral therapy began. Whole blood was used without fractionation, so all unsorted peripheral T cells were included. The CDR3 is 16 residues long. From germline, CDR1 is SGHRS and CDR2 YFSETQ. V was clipped by 4 bases and J by 5 bases; unmatched bases: 9. This clonotype has only a few counts. As yet, its antigen is unknown. Alpha and beta constant-region primers primed reverse transcription of around 550 ng RNA. Alpha and beta chain libraries were made separately by chain-specific third strand synthesis with multiplexing indices. Each cDNA molecule was barcoded, and a single primer pair amplified each chain. A short first PCR added P5 and P7 adapter elements and a second index. TCRdb reprocessed the 5' RACE reads with MiXCR, giving one entry per CDR3 protein. The table shows roughly 18,000 distinct CDR3 sequences, with about 8.5% occurring only once.

J is TRBJ2-5 and V is TRBV5-1, with 12 bases that match TRBD2. The clonotype comes from an adult with HIV infection. The sample here was blood, taken during antiretroviral therapy. CDR3 loop: CASSPSSGGAGETQYF. CDR3 DNA: TGCGCCAGCAGCCCCTCTAGCGGGGGGGCCGGGGAGACCCAGTACTTC. The variable domain in full, completed from reference TRBV5-1 and TRBJ2-5, reads KAGVTQTPRYLIKTRGQQVTLSCSPISGHRSVSWYQQTPGQGLQFLFEYFSETQRNKGNFPGRFSGRQFSNSRSEMNVSTLELGDSALYLCASSPSSGGAGETQYFGPGTRLLVL.